The rows below give T cell receptor beta chains drawn from one sample of a study of blood T cell repertoires in COVID-19. TCRdb's table, derived via immunoSEQ multiplex PCR, lists solely in-frame clones and lacks some. The repertoire includes tens of thousands of clones, roughly 87% of them detected once, and 10% to 13% sits in the top ten. Specimen: peripheral blood. The origin of the receptors is a human donor in a cohort sampled during active COVID-19. CDR3s include the opening cysteine and the closing phenylalanine or tryptophan. D genes are given only for firm matches. Clone sizes are given selectively: once, few, many, or a class where the clone is expanded.

J,V,D,size,CDR3,DNA
TRBJ1-2,TRBV3-1/TRBV3-2,NA,NA,CASSQIEAYGYTF,TGTGCCAGCAGCCAAATCGAAGCATATGGCTACACCTTC
TRBJ2-3,TRBV4-2,TRBD2,NA,CASSQGPSSGSADTQYF,TGTGCCAGCAGCCAAGGCCCCAGTAGCGGGAGTGCAGATACGCAGTATTTT
TRBJ2-1,TRBV5-1,TRBD2,NA,CASSRGLAGVGNEQFF,TGCGCCAGCAGCCGGGGACTAGCGGGAGTGGGCAATGAGCAGTTCTTC
TRBJ2-1,TRBV7-9,NA,once,CASSPEYNEQFF,TGTGCCAGCAGTCCCGAGTACAATGAGCAGTTCTTC
TRBJ2-2,TRBV19,NA,NA,CASSIRGRAGELFF,TGTGCCAGTAGTATAAGGGGGAGGGCCGGGGAGCTGTTTTTT
TRBJ2-1,TRBV5-1,NA,NA,CASSLGSEYNEQFF,TGCGCCAGCAGCCTCGGGAGCGAGTACAATGAGCAGTTCTTC
TRBJ2-3,TRBV3-1/TRBV3-2,TRBD2,NA,CASSLLAGGTDTQYF,TGTGCCAGCAGCCTCCTAGCGGGGGGCACAGATACGCAGTATTTT
TRBJ1-2,TRBV27,NA,NA,CASSLQQAYGYTF,TGTGCCAGCAGTTTGCAGCAGGCTTATGGCTACACCTTC
TRBJ2-1,TRBV10-1,TRBD1,NA,CASSDTGGSYNEQFF,TGCGCCAGCAGTGATACAGGGGGCTCCTACAATGAGCAGTTCTTC
TRBJ2-1,TRBV29-1,TRBD2,NA,CSVAPWQGRLADYNEQFF,TGCAGCGTAGCACCGTGGCAGGGGAGACTAGCGGACTACAATGAGCAGTTCTTC
TRBJ2-7,TRBV6-5,NA,NA,CASSRIATYEQYF,TGTGCCAGCAGTAGGATAGCCACCTACGAGCAGTACTTC
TRBJ2-7,TRBV25-1,TRBD2,once,CASSDFGGRALDF,TGTGCCAGCAGTGACTTTGGCGGGAGGGCCTTGGACTTC
TRBJ1-3,TRBV2,NA,NA,CASSEAAGERNTIYF,TGTGCCAGCAGTGAAGCGGCAGGGGAAAGAAACACCATATATTTT
TRBJ1-4,TRBV5-1,NA,NA,CASSLSGIGGTNEKLFF,TGCGCCAGCAGCTTATCAGGAATCGGAGGAACTAATGAAAAACTGTTTTTT
TRBJ2-3,TRBV5-4,TRBD1,few,CASSLTGADTQYF,TGTGCCAGCAGCCTGACAGGGGCAGATACGCAGTATTTT
TRBJ1-2,TRBV6-5,NA,NA,CASSSRTSDGYTF,TGTGCCAGCAGTTCTCGGACATCTGATGGCTACACCTTC
TRBJ2-1,TRBV2,NA,NA,CASNPGGEQFF,TGTGCCAGCAACCCGGGCGGGGAGCAGTTCTTC
TRBJ2-3,TRBV11-3,TRBD1,NA,CASSLDRSTDTQYF,TGTGCCAGCAGTTTGGACAGGAGCACAGATACGCAGTATTTT
TRBJ2-5,TRBV11-3,TRBD1,NA,CASSRQGERETQYF,TGTGCCAGCAGCCGACAGGGGGAGAGAGAGACCCAGTACTTC
TRBJ1-1,TRBV28,NA,NA,CASSDWGAEAFF,TGTGCCAGCAGTGACTGGGGGGCTGAAGCTTTCTTT
TRBJ1-1,TRBV5-8,NA,NA,CASSLLENTEAFF,TGTGCCAGCAGCTTACTTGAGAACACTGAAGCTTTCTTT
TRBJ2-2,TRBV10-1,TRBD2,once,CASSGSSGGELFF,TGCGCCAGCAGTGGGTCTAGCGGCGGGGAGCTGTTTTTT
TRBJ2-7,TRBV7-9,TRBD2,few,CASSSPGLAGGYEQYF,TGTGCCAGCAGCTCACCGGGACTAGCGGGGGGATACGAGCAGTACTTC
TRBJ2-7,TRBV29-1,TRBD2,NA,CSVETLTSGLYEQYF,TGCAGCGTTGAGACTTTGACTAGCGGACTTTACGAGCAGTACTTC
TRBJ2-2,TRBV7-2,TRBD1,few,CASSLQGASGELFF,TGTGCCAGCAGCTTACAGGGGGCCTCCGGGGAGCTGTTTTTT
TRBJ2-7,TRBV2,NA,once,CASSDFEGNEQYF,TGTGCCAGCAGTGACTTCGAGGGAAACGAGCAGTACTTC
TRBJ2-7,TRBV5-5,TRBD1,NA,CASSAGTGTSYEQYF,TGTGCCAGCAGCGCAGGGACAGGGACCTCCTACGAGCAGTACTTC
TRBJ2-5,TRBV6-5,NA,NA,CASSLMSGTQETQYF,TGTGCCAGCAGCCTGATGAGCGGTACCCAAGAGACCCAGTACTTC
TRBJ1-2,TRBV2,NA,NA,CASSESDYGYTF,TGTGCCAGCAGTGAGTCCGACTATGGCTACACCTTC
TRBJ2-4,TRBV19,NA,few,CASSMGFGASKNIQYF,TGTGCCAGTAGTATGGGATTTGGGGCCTCCAAAAACATTCAGTACTTC
TRBJ2-7,TRBV9,TRBD1,NA,CASSLGQATYEQYF,TGTGCCAGCAGCTTAGGACAGGCCACCTACGAGCAGTACTTC
TRBJ1-2,TRBV29-1,NA,few,CSVRPGGLGYGYTF,TGCAGCGTTCGACCGGGGGGACTCGGCTATGGCTACACCTTC
TRBJ1-4,TRBV7-9,NA,NA,CASSLIRGADEKLFF,TGTGCCAGCAGCTTAATAAGGGGCGCTGATGAAAAACTGTTTTTT
TRBJ2-1,TRBV10-3,NA,NA,CAISALKPANEQFF,TGTGCCATCAGCGCACTTAAACCTGCCAATGAGCAGTTCTTC
TRBJ2-1,TRBV11-2,NA,NA,CASSFGGYNEQFF,TGTGCCAGCAGCTTCGGGGGATACAATGAGCAGTTCTTC
TRBJ2-1,TRBV11-2,TRBD2,NA,CASSSAPGGSGRTGNEQFF,TGTGCCAGCAGCTCCGCCCCTGGGGGTAGCGGGAGGACGGGAAATGAGCAGTTCTTC